Sequencing of this T cell receptor beta chain was carried out in a study of blood T cell repertoires in COVID-19. At the level of the study: Samples representing acute and convalescent COVID-19 were sourced from the United States, Italy and Spain. PBMCs, B-cell-depleted T cells, or T cells provided the cDNA or gDNA that made up the material.

Germline CDR1 is MNHEY and CDR2 is SVGAGI. The CDR3 has 15 residues. V shed 7 bases, J shed 5 bases, and the junction held 6 bases outside the gene matches. As originally analysed: Reference gene primer amplification in the assay estimated nucleated cell counts. Sequenced by immunoSEQ multiplex PCR; TCRdb stores in-frame clones only, minus some. V, J and clone size are taken as reported in that table, and D and trimming were inferred from the DNA itself. This table has around 130,000 clones, approximately 87% appearing once. Sample: peripheral blood. This chain joins TRBV6-5 and TRBJ1-6, with 9 bases identical to TRBD1. The receptor's source is a woman in her 50s with acute or convalescent COVID-19. CDR3 nucleotides: TGTGCCAGCATCGTCGGACAGGGGAATAATTCACCCCTCCACTTT. It encodes CASIVGQGNNSPLHF.